The 10 T cell receptor beta chains below come from one sample, sequenced in a study of blood T cells in healthy people across ages. Primed by a sample-barcoded 5' primer and a J-beta primer mix, a second PCR proceeded for 7 to 11 cycles. MiXCR, applied by TCRdb to the 5' RACE reads, yields one record per CDR3 protein. The sample lists 1,300,000 or so distinct CDR3 sequences, 59% occurring once. Material: blood. These receptors all come from a man between 18 and 29 years old in good health.

The V and J genes are TRBV20-1 and TRBJ1-4; the D gene is possibly TRBD1 (5 bases). Germline loops: CDR1 DFQATT, CDR2 SNEGSKA (reference sequence). This CDR3 is 17 amino acids long. V was clipped by 6 bases and J by 5 bases, with 25 bases between them. The CDR3 nucleotides are TGCAGTGCCAAAAGCAGGGATTTCCAGTCGACAAATGAAAAACTGTTTTTT. Protein sequence: CSAKSRDFQSTNEKLFF.

This clonotype came up a few times. The gene calls are TRBV7-2 and TRBJ2-4; the match to TRBD2 covers 11 bases. The better agreement between TRBJ2-7 and the DNA end casts doubt on the J call. Germline CDR1 reads SGHTA; CDR2 reads FQGNSA. This CDR3 contains 15 residues. CDR3 region: CASSLLAGEFYEQYF. In DNA, the CDR3 is TGTGCCAGCAGCCTACTAGCGGGGGAGTTCTACGAGCAGTACTTC.

The V call is TRBV6-6, the J call TRBJ2-7, with a tentative D call TRBD1 (5 bases). This CDR3 has 15 residues. V shed 2 bases and J shed 5 bases, with 16 bases lying between them. Germline CDR1 MNHNY, CDR2 SVGAGI (reference sequence). The CDR3 sequence is CASSYPQGAVHEQYF. The CDR3, as DNA: TGTGCCAGCAGTTACCCGCAAGGGGCGGTCCACGAGCAGTACTTC.

The sample holds a few counts of this clonotype. CDR3 sequence: CSARDLDRGENIQYF. In nucleotides, the CDR3 is TGCAGTGCTAGAGATCTGGACAGGGGTGAAAACATTCAGTACTTC. The rearrangement links TRBV20-1 to TRBJ2-4; TRBD1 matches 9 bases. The J segment lost 5 bases and the V segment lost 0 bases, leaving 5 bases of the junction unmatched. Germline V gives CDR1 DFQATT, CDR2 SNEGSKA (reference sequence). The CDR3 covers 15 residues.

The chain couples TRBV7-2 to TRBJ2-6, with D tentatively TRBD2 (5 bases). V lost 1 base and J lost 0, with 10 bases in between. This CDR3 has 17 amino acids. Germline V CDR1 and CDR2: SGHTA, FQGNSA. DNA for the CDR3: TGTGCCAGCAGCTTAGTCGTCACTAGCTCTGGGGCCAACGTCCTGACTTTC. The encoded protein is CASSLVVTSSGANVLTF.

This clonotype occurred once. The J gene is TRBJ2-7, the V gene TRBV6-2 or TRBV6-3; the D is unclear. The V and J ends lost 7 bases and 0 bases respectively, with 13 bases between them. CDR3 size: 14 residues. Germline values: CDR1 MNHEY, CDR2 SVGEGT. In nucleotides, the CDR3 is TGTGCCAGCACCCGAAGCCAGAGCTCCTACGAGCAGTACTTC. Its protein product is CASTRSQSSYEQYF.

This clonotype was counted between two and nine times. This chain links TRBV3-1 with TRBJ2-3, with D perhaps TRBD1 or TRBD2 (5 bases each). The germline CDR1 and CDR2 sequences are LGHDT and YNNKEL (reference sequence). This CDR3 has 14 amino acids. Trimming cost V 5 bases and J 4 bases, with 13 bases left between them. The CDR3 region has the DNA TGTGCCAGCAGCTGGGACGAAACTTCAGATACGCAGTATTTT. It encodes CASSWDETSDTQYF.

This rearrangement joins TRBV29-1 to TRBJ2-3; no firm D call. Trimming removed 1 base at V and 3 bases at J, with 5 bases between. Germline loops: CDR1 SQVTM, CDR2 ANQGSEA. This CDR3 spans 12 amino acids. The DNA of the CDR3 is TGCAGCGTTGAAGGCCAAACAGATACGCAGTATTTT. It specifies CSVEGQTDTQYF.

There are a few counts of this clonotype. The chain joins TRBV15 to TRBJ1-4; 7 positions match TRBD1. CDR3 length: 16 amino acids. V dropped 2 bases and J dropped 4; count of bases not matched to a gene: 7. CDR1 LNHNV and CDR2 YYDKDF come from the germline V gene (reference sequence). CDR3 sequence: CATSRRTGARNEKLFF. Written as DNA, the CDR3 is TGTGCCACCAGCAGAAGAACAGGGGCCCGTAATGAAAAACTGTTTTTT.

The chain has TRBV7-2 and TRBJ1-1; D not certain. Trimming cost V 5 bases and J 0 bases, with 7 bases left between them. The CDR3 length is 13 residues. From germline, CDR1 is SGHTA and CDR2 FQGNSA. The CDR3 loop reads CASSPQVNTEAFF. DNA for the CDR3: TGTGCCAGCAGCCCCCAGGTGAACACTGAAGCTTTCTTT.